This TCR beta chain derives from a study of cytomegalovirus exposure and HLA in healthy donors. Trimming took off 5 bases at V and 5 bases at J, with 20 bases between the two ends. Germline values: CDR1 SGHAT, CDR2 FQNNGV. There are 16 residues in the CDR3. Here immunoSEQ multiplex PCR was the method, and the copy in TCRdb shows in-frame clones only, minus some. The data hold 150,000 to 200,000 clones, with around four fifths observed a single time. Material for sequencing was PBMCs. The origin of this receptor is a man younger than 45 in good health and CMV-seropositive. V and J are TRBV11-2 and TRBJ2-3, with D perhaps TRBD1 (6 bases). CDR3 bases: TGTGCCAGCAGCCCTCCTTTCAGACAGGTCAGAGATACGCAGTATTTT. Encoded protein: CASSPPFRQVRDTQYF.